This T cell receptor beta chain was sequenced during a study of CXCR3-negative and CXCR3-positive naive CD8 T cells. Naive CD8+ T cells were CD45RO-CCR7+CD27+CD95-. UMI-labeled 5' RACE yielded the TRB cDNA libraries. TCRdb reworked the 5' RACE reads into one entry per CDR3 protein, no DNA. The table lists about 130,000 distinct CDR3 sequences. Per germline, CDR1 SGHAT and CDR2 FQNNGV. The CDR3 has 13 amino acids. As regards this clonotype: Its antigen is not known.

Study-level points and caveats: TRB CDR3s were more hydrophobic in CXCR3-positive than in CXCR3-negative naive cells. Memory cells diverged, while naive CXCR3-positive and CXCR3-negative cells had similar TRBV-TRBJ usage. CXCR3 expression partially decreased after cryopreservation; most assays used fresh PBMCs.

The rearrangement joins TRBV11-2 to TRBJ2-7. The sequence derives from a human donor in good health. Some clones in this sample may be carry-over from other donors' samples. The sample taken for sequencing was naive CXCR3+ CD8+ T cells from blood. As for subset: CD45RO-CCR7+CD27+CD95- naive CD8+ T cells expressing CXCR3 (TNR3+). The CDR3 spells CASSLVEDYEQYF.